This TCR beta chain was captured by sequencing in a study of blood T cell repertoires in COVID-19. Study-wide context: The United States, Italy and Spain were the sources of the acute and convalescent COVID-19 samples.

Germline V gene sequence: CDR1 SNHLY, CDR2 FYNNEI. The CDR3 sequence is 13 residues long. V was trimmed by 4 bases and J by 1 base, leaving 8 bases between them. Clones were sequenced by immunoSEQ multiplex PCR, and TCRdb holds only the in-frame ones, with some missing. Of roughly 65,000 clones in the sample, roughly nine tenths are singletons; the top ten hold 1.3%. The genes are TRBV2 and TRBJ2-7; D gene unclear. Sequenced material: peripheral blood. The sequence was obtained from a man in his sixties with acute or convalescent COVID-19. The CDR3 bases are TGTGCCAGCAGTGTTGAGCGTTCCTACGAGCAGTACTTC. Protein sequence: CASSVERSYEQYF. The full variable domain, its missing parts supplied by reference TRBV2 and TRBJ2-7, is EPEVTQTPSHQVTQMGQEVILRCVPISNHLYFYWYRQILGQKVEFLVSFYNNEISEKSEIFDDQFSVERPDGSNFTLKIRSTKLEDSAMYFCASSVERSYEQYFGPGTRLTVT.